The text below deals with one TCR beta chain. Its antigen is not yet known. No per-base quality is available; no much larger clone lies one base away. The sample's time point label, decoded: about 28 days (+/-7) after the second vaccine dose. AZD1222 recipients with second doses at about 4 weeks or about 12 weeks were pooled, because spike-specific TCR depth and breadth did not differ between schedules. Vaccinee samples were obtained from the UK trials COV001 and COV002, which included a single-blind randomized controlled phase 2/3 trial of AZD1222 (ChAdOx1 nCoV-19) in healthy adults. For TCRbeta chain sequencing, PBMC samples from trial participants were taken at day 0 and at day 28 after the second dose. This specimen comes from a study of T cell responses to AZD1222 COVID-19 vaccine (dated by TCRdb to 2020 to 2023). At the level of the whole study: A total of 233 trial participants underwent TCR sequencing, of whom 207 had received two doses of AZD1222 and around 25 had received two doses of the MenACWY control vaccine. Trial participants were enrolled by age into 18-55, 56-69 and 70-plus year subgroups, with approximately 160, 26 and 62 TCR-sequenced participants respectively. Overall study results and their limits: The vaccine-associated CD4 TCRs covered the entire spike protein, and the dominant responses fell in regions 160-218 and 743-854. Epitopes outside the regions mutated in the B.1.351 and B.1.1.7 variants were reportedly recognized by nearly half of the unique spike-specific TCRs. Spike-specific TCR breadth and depth rose significantly after two AZD1222 doses compared with day 0 and with MenACWY recipients. In the small 56-69-year group, the increase in depth fell short of significance, most likely because of low power. Participants were mostly white British, with more females than males. The authors suggested clonal diversity may have been underestimated. No day 14 peak-response samples were available, so repertoires were characterized only after the peak T cell response. Only a handful of AZD1222 recipients were SARS-CoV-2 seropositive at baseline, limiting conclusions about previously exposed vaccinees.

The CDR3, from cysteine to phenylalanine, totals 13 residues. The entry retains the CDR3 DNA only, 39 bases that are in frame from base 1. The V and J ends are trimmed by 6 bases and 6 bases, leaving 13 bases between them. The germline V gene encodes CDR1 LNHDA and CDR2 SQIVND (reference sequence). The CDR3 regions of human TCRbeta chains were analyzed by immunosequencing. Per the source publication's procedure: Repertoire TCRs were matched against a reference library of SARS-CoV-2-specific TCRs generated with the MIRA antigen-specificity platform. Breadth meant the fraction of unique TCRs that were SARS-CoV-2-associated, whereas depth meant the fraction of total T cells that were SARS-CoV-2-associated. Using the MIRA data, each spike-specific TCR was mapped to the spike region that the TCR reacts to and placed in a CD4 or CD8 class. Log10-transformed breadth and depth values were compared by one-way ANOVA with Sidak's multiple comparisons tests. The source is immuneACCESS, and TCRdb retained only in-frame sequences with V and J called. Part of the clones is not carried over; for the studies checked, unresolved V genes explain less than half of this, and the remainder is unexplained. For V, J and clone size, that table is used; D and trimming come from the DNA. The sample table holds some 190,000 clones, of which around 90% were seen once. The ten top clones hold roughly 2% of the sample.

This clonotype originated in an adult who received the AZD1222 COVID-19 vaccine. Here the chain combines TRBV19 and TRBJ2-3, with the D segment possibly TRBD1 or TRBD2, each aligning over 6 bases. The specimen was peripheral blood, collected 28 days after the second AZD1222 dose. The sequenced DNA: TGTGCCAGTAGCCCGGGGGCGGGTGATACGCAGTATTTT. It translates as CASSPGAGDTQYF. Joined to the reference TRBV19 and TRBJ2-3 proteins, this CDR3 gives the full variable domain: DGGITQSPKYLFRKEGQNVTLSCEQNLNHDAMYWYRQDPGQGLRLIYYSQIVNDFQKGDIAEGYSVSREKKESFPLTVTSAQKNPTAFYLCASSPGAGDTQYFGPGTRLTVL.